This TCR beta chain emerged from a study of molecular identifiers for immune sequencing clone quantification. Libraries of bulk TCR were made by previously described methods (with listed TCR primers). TCRdb re-analysed the PCR reads in MiXCR, keeping a single row per CDR3 protein. The table lists about 65,000 distinct CDR3 sequences, about 18% of them singletons, with around 1.5% in the top ten. The V and J ends lost 0 bases and 3 bases respectively, with 2 bases between them. The germline CDR1 and CDR2 sequences are MNHEY and SMNVEV (reference sequence). The CDR3 runs 13 residues. The chain is built from TRBV27 and TRBJ2-2; D gene ambiguous. The receptor comes from a human donor in good health. Some libraries in this study had Jurkat cell RNA spiked in. Material: naive CD8+ T cells from blood, with Jurkat cell RNA spiked in. Subset denoted: FACS-sorted CD8+CD4-CCR7+CD45RA+ naive T cells. CDR3 sequence (DNA): TGTGCCAGCAGTTTATCTTACACCGGGGAGCTGTTTTTT. Amino acid sequence: CASSLSYTGELFF.